The clone carrying this T cell receptor (beta chain) was recorded only once. Its antigen is unknown. At one boundary the junction diverges from the germline segment, which might be a read error. The sample originates from a study of beta chain features in type 1 diabetes. Findings and caveats of the study: The question left open here concerned HLA type influencing TCRB rearrangement.

Sequencing targeted expressed TCRB transcripts, as all isolated RNA had been reverse transcribed. Using immunoSEQ multiplex PCR, the repertoire was profiled, and TCRdb retains in-frame clones only, with some absent. The data show approximately 250,000 clones, 12% to 15% seen once. CDR1 and CDR2 (germline): SSHAT, FNYEAQ (reference sequence). CDR3 length: 14 amino acids. This TCR derives from a woman between 35 and 50 years old in good health. What was sequenced was naive CD4+ T cells from blood. The rearrangement joins TRBV7-7 to TRBJ2-5, with 10 bases identical to TRBD1. The CDR3 region has the DNA TGTGCTAGCAGCTCGGGACAGGGGCAAGAGACCCAGTACTTC. Amino acid sequence: CASSSGQGQETQYF.